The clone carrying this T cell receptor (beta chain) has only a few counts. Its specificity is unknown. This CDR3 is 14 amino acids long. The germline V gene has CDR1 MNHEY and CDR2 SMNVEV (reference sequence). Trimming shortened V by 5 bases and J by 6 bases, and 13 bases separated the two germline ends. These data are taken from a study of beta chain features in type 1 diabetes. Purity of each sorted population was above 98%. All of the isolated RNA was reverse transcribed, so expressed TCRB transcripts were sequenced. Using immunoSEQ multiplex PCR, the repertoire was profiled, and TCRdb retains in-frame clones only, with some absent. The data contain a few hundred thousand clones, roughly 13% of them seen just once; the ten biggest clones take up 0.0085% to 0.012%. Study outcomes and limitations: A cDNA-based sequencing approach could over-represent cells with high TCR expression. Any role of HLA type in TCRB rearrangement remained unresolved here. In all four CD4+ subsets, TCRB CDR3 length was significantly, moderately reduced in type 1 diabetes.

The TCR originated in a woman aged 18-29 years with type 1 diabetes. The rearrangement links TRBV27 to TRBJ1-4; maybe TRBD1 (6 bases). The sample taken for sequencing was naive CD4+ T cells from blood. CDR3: CASSLRDTYEKLFF. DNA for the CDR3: TGTGCCAGCAGTCTACGGGACACCTATGAAAAACTGTTTTTT.